These T cell receptor beta chains were read from a single sample in a study of CD4 and CD8 cells across lung adenocarcinoma regions. TCRdb fed the PCR reads into MiXCR, producing one record per CDR3 protein. Counted here are some 4,100 distinct CDR3 sequences, around 54% occurring once; the ten biggest clones make up roughly a quarter. Sequencing input: CD4+ T cells from the margin of a lung tumor. These receptor sequences come from a female donor with lung adenocarcinoma. The CD4 and CD8 labels of this study may be unreliable. Both conserved end residues are part of each CDR3. D genes are given only for firm matches. Only part of the rows carry a size: once, few, many, or a class if the clone is expanded.

>TRBJ2-3|-|few|TRBV6-1|11
CASAGLGTQYF
TGTGCCAGCGCCGGACTGGGGACGCAGTATTTT
>TRBJ2-3|-|once|TRBV7-2|14
CASSSAGFADTQYF
TGTGCCAGCAGCTCCGCAGGGTTTGCAGATACGCAGTATTTT
>TRBJ1-2|-|few|TRBV10-2|13
CASGGGFNYGYTF
TGCGCCAGCGGGGGCGGTTTTAACTATGGCTACACCTTC
>TRBJ2-5|-|-|TRBV6-1|14
CASSEAGGAQTQYF
TGTGCCAGCAGTGAAGCAGGGGGGGCACAGACCCAGTACTTC
>TRBJ2-1|-|once|TRBV27|17
CASSSRRQDLPYNEQFF
TGTGCCAGCAGTTCCAGACGACAGGATCTTCCCTACAATGAGCAGTTCTTC
>TRBJ2-7|TRBD2|-|TRBV7-6|19
CASSLRLGLLAGQSYEQYF
TGTGCCAGCAGCTTACGCCTCGGTCTACTAGCGGGCCAATCCTACGAGCAGTACTTC
>TRBJ1-4|-|-|TRBV6-1|14
CASSVVIWGRQVFF
TGTGCCAGCAGTGTCGTCATTTGGGGGAGACAGGTGTTTTTT
>TRBJ2-1|-|-|TRBV5-1|14
CASSLRPDGGEQFF
TGCGCCAGCAGCTTACGGCCGGACGGGGGTGAGCAGTTCTTC
>TRBJ2-1|-|few|TRBV6-1|14
CASSVRVRNNEQFF
TGTGCCAGCAGTGTAAGGGTTCGCAACAATGAGCAGTTCTTC
>TRBJ2-1|-|-|TRBV12-3/TRBV12-4|16
CASSLGPPSSYNEQFF
TGTGCCAGCAGTTTGGGACCTCCGAGCTCCTACAATGAGCAGTTCTTC
>TRBJ2-2|TRBD2|-|TRBV12-3/TRBV12-4|16
CATRRAGGTNTEKQFF
TGTGCCACCCGCCGCGCGGGAGGGACGAACACCGAGAAGCAGTTTTTT
>TRBJ2-5|TRBD2|-|TRBV7-9|16
CASSPGLAGVGETQYF
TGTGCCAGCAGCCCAGGACTAGCGGGAGTGGGGGAGACCCAGTACTTC
>TRBJ1-1|-|-|TRBV10-3|14
CAIKVSGPNTEAFF
TGTGCCATCAAGGTTTCCGGGCCCAACACTGAAGCTTTCTTT
>TRBJ2-1|-|-|TRBV7-7|13
CASSTGMGDEQFF
TGTGCTAGCAGTACAGGGATGGGGGATGAGCAGTTCTTC
>TRBJ2-3|-|-|TRBV7-2|13
CASSLLRTDTQYF
TGTGCCAGCAGCTTATTGCGCACAGATACGCAGTATTTT
>TRBJ1-3|-|medium-sized|TRBV6-5|14
CASSYDFGGNTIYF
TGTGCCAGCAGTTACGATTTCGGGGGAAACACCATATATTTT
>TRBJ2-1|-|large|TRBV7-9|12
CASGTEPNEQFF
TGTGCCAGCGGGACTGAGCCTAATGAGCAGTTCTTC
>TRBJ1-1|-|-|TRBV11-2|15
CASSFLVGLGTEAFF
TGTGCCAGCAGCTTTTTGGTTGGCCTGGGCACTGAAGCTTTCTTT
>TRBJ2-3|TRBD1|-|TRBV27|19
CASSGTGGTRGSATDTQYF
TGTGCCAGCAGTGGGACAGGGGGGACTAGGGGGAGTGCCACAGATACGCAGTATTTT
>TRBJ1-4|TRBD1|few|TRBV27|16
CASTTDPRTGREKLFF
TGTGCCAGCACCACCGACCCCCGGACAGGAAGGGAAAAACTGTTTTTT
>TRBJ2-7|TRBD2|-|TRBV7-3|17
CASSQRGLAGSYNEQYF
TGTGCCAGCAGCCAAAGGGGACTAGCGGGTTCATACAATGAGCAGTACTTC
>TRBJ2-2|-|-|TRBV6-5|14
CASSYNVTTETLYF
TGTGCCAGCAGTTATAATGTGACCACCGAGACGCTGTATTTT
>TRBJ2-1|TRBD2|few|TRBV20-1|20
CSARVEFGTSGRSGYNEQFF
TGCAGTGCTAGAGTTGAGTTCGGGACTAGCGGGAGGTCGGGCTACAATGAGCAGTTCTTC
>TRBJ2-3|-|-|TRBV14|15
CTSSQDSRHRDTQYF
TGTACCAGCAGCCAAGACTCAAGACACCGAGATACGCAGTATTTT
>TRBJ1-4|-|-|TRBV6-5|14
CASSYSDRNEKLFF
TGTGCCAGCAGTTACTCCGACAGGAATGAAAAACTGTTTTTT
>TRBJ2-1|TRBD2|-|TRBV4-1|19
CASSQEGLRAGSSYNEQFF
TGCGCCAGCAGCCAAGAGGGCCTCCGAGCGGGGAGCTCCTACAATGAGCAGTTCTTC
>TRBJ2-7|TRBD1|-|TRBV3-1|15
CASSSWGQGTYEQYF
TGTGCCAGCAGCTCATGGGGACAGGGCACCTACGAGCAGTACTTC
>TRBJ2-4|-|-|TRBV27|15
CGTGNGGGDGEIQYF
TGTGGCACGGGGAACGGCGGCGGGGACGGAGAGATCCAGTACTTC
>TRBJ2-5|TRBD2|-|TRBV7-2|15
CASSLSSGNQETQYF
TGTGCCAGCAGCTTATCCAGCGGGAACCAAGAGACCCAGTACTTC
>TRBJ2-3|-|-|TRBV7-3|13
CASSRELADTQYF
TGTGCCAGCAGCCGGGAGCTCGCCGATACGCAGTATTTT
>TRBJ2-7|-|-|TRBV10-2|14
CASSSRIPMYEQYF
TGCGCCAGCAGCTCCCGAATTCCCATGTACGAGCAGTACTTC
>TRBJ2-5|TRBD2|large|TRBV6-1|16
CASSEPSGEGEETQYF
TGTGCCAGCAGCGAGCCTTCGGGGGAGGGAGAAGAGACCCAGTACTTC
>TRBJ2-2|-|few|TRBV24-1|14
CATENTWNTGELFF
TGTGCCACCGAGAATACCTGGAACACCGGGGAGCTGTTTTTT
>TRBJ2-3|-|medium-sized|TRBV27|14
CASSPATAYHTQYF
TGTGCCAGCAGTCCCGCGACAGCCTATCATACGCAGTATTTT